The 4 T cell receptor beta chains below all came from one sample that was sequenced in a study of resident and recirculating memory T cells in vitiligo. Profiling relied on immunoSEQ multiplex PCR, and the TCRdb table lists in-frame clones only, not all of them. The table lists 39,000 or so clones, about 90% of them singletons. Sequencing was performed on blood. Receptors originate from a male donor with vitiligo.

This clone came up once. The genes are TRBV15 and TRBJ1-5; 7 bases fit TRBD1. The CDR3 is 13 residues long. The trim removed 7 bases at V and 2 bases at J, leaving 2 bases unmatched. Germline loops: CDR1 LNHNV, CDR2 YYDKDF (reference sequence). The CDR3 sequence: CATKGQGNQPQHF. The DNA of the CDR3 is TGTGCCACCAAAGGACAGGGCAATCAGCCCCAGCATTTT.

V usage is TRBV11-2 and J usage is TRBJ2-7, with TRBD2 matching 9 bases. CDR1 is SGHAT and CDR2 is FQNNGV in the germline V gene. Trimming at V came to 1 base and at J to 7 bases, leaving 5 bases not matched to a gene. This CDR3 is 14 amino acids long. The CDR3 sequence: CASSLVAGVGEQYF. For the CDR3, the DNA is TGTGCCAGCAGCTTAGTAGCGGGGGTAGGTGAGCAGTACTTC.

This chain links TRBV7-2 with TRBJ2-2, with D tentatively TRBD1 (7 bases). The CDR3 runs 16 residues. The V gene lost 5 bases and the J gene lost 4 bases, with 17 bases spanning the gap. CDR1 is SGHTA, CDR2 FQGNSA, per germline. CDR3 sequence (DNA): TGTGCCAGCAGCCCAATGGACAGGAGGGGCACCGGGGAGCTGTTTTTT. Its protein is CASSPMDRRGTGELFF.

The chain couples TRBV27 to TRBJ1-1; D unresolved. Germline V gene data show CDR1 as MNHEY and CDR2 as SMNVEV (reference sequence). This CDR3 is 17 amino acids long. Trimming left V 3 bases short and J 2 bases short, with 19 bases between. The CDR3 DNA reads as TGTGCCAGCAGTTTCTCCGTTCGGGGAGGAAGTAACACTGAAGCTTTCTTT. Translating it yields CASSFSVRGGSNTEAFF.